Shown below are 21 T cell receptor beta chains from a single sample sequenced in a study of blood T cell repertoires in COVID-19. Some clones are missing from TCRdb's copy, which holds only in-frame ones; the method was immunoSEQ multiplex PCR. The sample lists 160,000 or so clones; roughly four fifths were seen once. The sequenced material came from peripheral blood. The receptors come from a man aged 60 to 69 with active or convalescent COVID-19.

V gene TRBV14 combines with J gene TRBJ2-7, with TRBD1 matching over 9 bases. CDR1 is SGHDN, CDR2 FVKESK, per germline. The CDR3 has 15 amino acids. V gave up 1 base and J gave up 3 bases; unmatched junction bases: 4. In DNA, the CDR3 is TGTGCCAGCAGCCAAGCCGGGACAGGGCGCTACGAGCAGTACTTC. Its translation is CASSQAGTGRYEQYF.

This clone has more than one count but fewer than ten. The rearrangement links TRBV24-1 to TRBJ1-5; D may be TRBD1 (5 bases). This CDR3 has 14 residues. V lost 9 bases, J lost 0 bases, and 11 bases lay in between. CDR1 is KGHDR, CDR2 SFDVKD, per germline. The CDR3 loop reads CATHQGNSNQPQHF. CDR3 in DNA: TGTGCCACCCACCAGGGTAATAGCAATCAGCCCCAGCATTTT.

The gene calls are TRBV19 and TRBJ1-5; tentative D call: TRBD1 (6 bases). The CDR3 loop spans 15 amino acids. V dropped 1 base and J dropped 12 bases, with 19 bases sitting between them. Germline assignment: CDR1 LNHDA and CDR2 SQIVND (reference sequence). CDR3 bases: TGTGCCAGTAGTATAGGAGCAGGGGCGGAAGGGGGCCAGCATTTT. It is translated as CASSIGAGAEGGQHF. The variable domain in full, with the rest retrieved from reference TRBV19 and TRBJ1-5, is DGGITQSPKYLFRKEGQNVTLSCEQNLNHDAMYWYRQDPGQGLRLIYYSQIVNDFQKGDIAEGYSVSREKKESFPLTVTSAQKNPTAFYLCASSIGAGAEGGQHFGDGTRLSIL.

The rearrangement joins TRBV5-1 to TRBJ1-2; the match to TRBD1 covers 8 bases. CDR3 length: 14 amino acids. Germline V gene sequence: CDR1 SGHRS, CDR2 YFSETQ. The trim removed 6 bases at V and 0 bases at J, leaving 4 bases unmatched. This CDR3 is CASKQGVTNYGYTF. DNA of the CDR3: TGCGCCAGCAAACAGGGGGTGACTAACTATGGCTACACCTTC. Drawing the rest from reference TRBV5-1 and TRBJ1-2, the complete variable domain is KAGVTQTPRYLIKTRGQQVTLSCSPISGHRSVSWYQQTPGQGLQFLFEYFSETQRNKGNFPGRFSGRQFSNSRSEMNVSTLELGDSALYLCASKQGVTNYGYTFGSGTRLTVV.

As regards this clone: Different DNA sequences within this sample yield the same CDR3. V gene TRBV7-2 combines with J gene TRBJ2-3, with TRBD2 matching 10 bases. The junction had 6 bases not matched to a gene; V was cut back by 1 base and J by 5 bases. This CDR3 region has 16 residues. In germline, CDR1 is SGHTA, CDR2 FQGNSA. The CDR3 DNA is TGTGCCAGCAGCTTAGTAGCGGGGGGCCCGGGAGATACGCAGTATTTT. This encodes CASSLVAGGPGDTQYF.

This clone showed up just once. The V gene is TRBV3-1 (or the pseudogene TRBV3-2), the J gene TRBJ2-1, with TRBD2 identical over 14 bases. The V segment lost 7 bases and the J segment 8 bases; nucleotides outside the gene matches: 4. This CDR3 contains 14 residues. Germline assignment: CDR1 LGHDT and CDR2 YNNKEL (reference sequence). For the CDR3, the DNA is TGTGCCAGCAATCGACTAGCGGGAGGGGATGAGCAGTTCTTC. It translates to CASNRLAGGDEQFF.

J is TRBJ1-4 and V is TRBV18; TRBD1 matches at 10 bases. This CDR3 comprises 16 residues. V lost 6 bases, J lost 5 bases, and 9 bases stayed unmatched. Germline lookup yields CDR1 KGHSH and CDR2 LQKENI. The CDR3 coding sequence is TGTGCCAGCTCCGCGTTCCGGGGACAGGGGAATGAAAAACTGTTTTTT. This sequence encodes CASSAFRGQGNEKLFF.

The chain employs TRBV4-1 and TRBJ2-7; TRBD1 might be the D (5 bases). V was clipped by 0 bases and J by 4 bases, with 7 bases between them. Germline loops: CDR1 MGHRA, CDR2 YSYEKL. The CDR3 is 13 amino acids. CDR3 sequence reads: CASSQEGVYEQYF. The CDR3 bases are TGCGCCAGCAGCCAAGAAGGGGTGTACGAGCAGTACTTC.

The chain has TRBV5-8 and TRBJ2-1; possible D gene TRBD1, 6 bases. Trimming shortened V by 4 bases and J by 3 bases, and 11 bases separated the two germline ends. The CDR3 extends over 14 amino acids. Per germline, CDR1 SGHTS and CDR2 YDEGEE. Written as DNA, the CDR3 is TGTGCCAGCAGCGTGGACAGTTTCTACAATGAGCAGTTCTTC. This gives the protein CASSVDSFYNEQFF.

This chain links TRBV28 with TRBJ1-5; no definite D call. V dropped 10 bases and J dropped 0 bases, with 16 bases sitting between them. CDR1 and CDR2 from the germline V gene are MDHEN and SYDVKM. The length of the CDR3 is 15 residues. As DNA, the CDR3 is TGTGCCATCTCCAAAAACCAGGATAGCAATCAGCCCCAGCATTTT. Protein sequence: CAISKNQDSNQPQHF.

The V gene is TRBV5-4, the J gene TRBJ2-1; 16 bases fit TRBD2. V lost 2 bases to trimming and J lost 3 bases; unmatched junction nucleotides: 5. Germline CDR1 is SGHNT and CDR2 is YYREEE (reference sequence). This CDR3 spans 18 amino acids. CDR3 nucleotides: TGTGCCAGCAGCTTAGGGACTAGCGGGAGGGCCGTCTACAATGAGCAGTTCTTC. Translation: CASSLGTSGRAVYNEQFF.

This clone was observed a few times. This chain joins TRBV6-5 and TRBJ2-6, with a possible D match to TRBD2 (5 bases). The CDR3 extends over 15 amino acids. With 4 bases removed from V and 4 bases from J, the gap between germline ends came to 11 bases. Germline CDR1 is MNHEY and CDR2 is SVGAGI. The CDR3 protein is CASSSDGSGANVLTF. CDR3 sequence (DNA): TGTGCCAGCAGTTCTGATGGGAGCGGGGCCAACGTCCTGACTTTC.

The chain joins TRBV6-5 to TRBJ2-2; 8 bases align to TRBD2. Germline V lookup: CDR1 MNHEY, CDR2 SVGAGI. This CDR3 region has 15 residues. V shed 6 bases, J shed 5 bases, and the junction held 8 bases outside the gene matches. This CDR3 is CASRVNSGITGELFF. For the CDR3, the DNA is TGTGCCAGCAGAGTTAATAGCGGGATAACCGGGGAGCTGTTTTTT.

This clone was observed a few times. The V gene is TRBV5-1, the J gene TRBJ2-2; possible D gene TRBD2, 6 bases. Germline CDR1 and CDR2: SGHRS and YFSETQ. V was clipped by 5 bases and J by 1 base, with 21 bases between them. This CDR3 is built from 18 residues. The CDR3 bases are TGCGCCAGCAGTCCTGGCGTGGGAGGCAGGGTGAACACCGGGGAGCTGTTTTTT. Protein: CASSPGVGGRVNTGELFF.

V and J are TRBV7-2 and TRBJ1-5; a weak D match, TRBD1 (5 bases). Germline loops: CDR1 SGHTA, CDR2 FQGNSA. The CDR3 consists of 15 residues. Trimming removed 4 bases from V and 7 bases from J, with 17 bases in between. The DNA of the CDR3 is TGTGCCAGCAGCTCCGACAGCGGGGTCGGCCAGCCCCAGCATTTT. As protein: CASSSDSGVGQPQHF.

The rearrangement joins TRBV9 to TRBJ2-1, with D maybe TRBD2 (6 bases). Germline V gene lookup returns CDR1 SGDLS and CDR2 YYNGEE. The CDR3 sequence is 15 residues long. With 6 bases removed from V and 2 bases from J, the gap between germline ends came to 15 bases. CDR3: CASNTGGGAYNEQFF. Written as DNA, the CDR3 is TGTGCCAGCAATACCGGGGGTGGGGCCTACAATGAGCAGTTCTTC. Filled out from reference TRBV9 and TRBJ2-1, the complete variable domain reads DSGVTQTPKHLITATGQRVTLRCSPRSGDLSVYWYQQSLDQGLQFLIQYYNGEERAKGNILERFSAQQFPDLHSELNLSSLELGDSALYFCASNTGGGAYNEQFFGPGTRLTVL.

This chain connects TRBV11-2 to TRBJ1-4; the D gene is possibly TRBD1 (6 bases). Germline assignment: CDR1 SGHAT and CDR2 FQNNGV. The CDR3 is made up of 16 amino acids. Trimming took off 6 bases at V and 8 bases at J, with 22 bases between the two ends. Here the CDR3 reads CASSFLQGGGYEKLFF. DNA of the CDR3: TGTGCCAGCAGTTTCCTACAGGGAGGGGGATACGAAAAACTGTTTTTT.

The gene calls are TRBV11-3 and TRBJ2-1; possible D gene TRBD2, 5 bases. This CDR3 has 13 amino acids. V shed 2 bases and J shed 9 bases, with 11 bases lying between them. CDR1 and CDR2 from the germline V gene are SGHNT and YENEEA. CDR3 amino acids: CASSLIREREQFF. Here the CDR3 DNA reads TGTGCCAGCAGCTTAATTAGGGAGCGTGAGCAGTTCTTC.

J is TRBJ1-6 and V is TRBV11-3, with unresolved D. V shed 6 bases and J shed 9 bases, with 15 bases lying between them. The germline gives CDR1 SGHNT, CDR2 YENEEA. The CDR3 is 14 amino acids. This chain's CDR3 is CASRYHKTTSPLHF. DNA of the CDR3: TGTGCCAGCAGATACCACAAAACTACTTCACCCCTCCACTTT.

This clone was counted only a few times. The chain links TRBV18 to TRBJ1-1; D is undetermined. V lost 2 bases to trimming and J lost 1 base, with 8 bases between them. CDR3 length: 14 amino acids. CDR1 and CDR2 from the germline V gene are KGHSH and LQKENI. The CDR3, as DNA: TGTGCCAGCTCACCAGGAAGGAGGAACACTGAAGCTTTCTTT. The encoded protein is CASSPGRRNTEAFF. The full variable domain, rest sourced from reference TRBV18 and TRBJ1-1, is NAGVMQNPRHLVRRRGQEARLRCSPMKGHSHVYWYRQLPEEGLKFMVYLQKENIIDESGMPKERFSAEFPKEGPSILRIQQVVRGDSAAYFCASSPGRRNTEAFFGQGTRLTVV.

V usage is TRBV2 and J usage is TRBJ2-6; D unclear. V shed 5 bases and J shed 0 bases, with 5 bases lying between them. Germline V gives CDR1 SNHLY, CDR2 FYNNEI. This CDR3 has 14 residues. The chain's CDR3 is CASSRSSGANVLTF. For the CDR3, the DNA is TGTGCCAGCAGTAGGAGCTCTGGGGCCAACGTCCTGACTTTC.